The TCR beta chain under discussion was sequenced for a study of shared clonotypes between healthy human individuals. Study-level results: Naive subsets typically showed greater estimated richness than memory subsets. The authors sampled blood alone, and tissue repertoires likely differ. It was observed that 4% to 6% of naive CD4 clonotypes were shared across a few donors.

Comments on this clone: The antigen remains undetermined.

CDR1 and CDR2 from the germline V gene are SGHRS and YFSETQ. This CDR3 comprises 16 residues. The trim removed 4 bases at V and 1 base at J, leaving 6 bases unmatched. Repertoires were generated with immunoSEQ multiplex PCR, while TCRdb's copy carries only in-frame clones and drops some. This table holds some 2,500,000 clones, under 95% found once. Nashville, Tennessee was home to all donors, who were Caucasian adults. The genes are TRBV5-1 and TRBJ1-1; 11 bases fit TRBD1. This TCR was recovered from a man aged 18-30 years in good health. Some clones in this sample may be carry-over from other donors' samples. The sample comprised naive CD4+ T cells from PBMCs. As to subset: CD45RA+ positively selected. CDR3 protein: CASSPRTGGTNTEAFF. For the CDR3, the DNA is TGCGCCAGCAGCCCACGGACAGGGGGCACGAACACTGAAGCTTTCTTT.